These 14 T cell receptor beta chains share one sample of origin, sequenced in a study of blood T cell repertoires in COVID-19. Repertoires were generated with immunoSEQ multiplex PCR, while TCRdb's copy carries only in-frame clones and drops some. The table shows 110,000 or so clones, with about four fifths occurring only once. The sequenced sample was peripheral blood. The receptors shown here come from a man at least 80 years old with acute or convalescent COVID-19.

The rearrangement joins TRBV28 to TRBJ1-4; D not certain. The CDR3 totals 15 residues. V lost 4 bases and J lost 0, with 9 bases in between. Germline values: CDR1 MDHEN, CDR2 SYDVKM. Written as DNA, the CDR3 is TGTGCCAGCAGTTCGAGAGGGACAACTAATGAAAAACTGTTTTTT. Translating it yields CASSSRGTTNEKLFF.

As for this clone: The same CDR3 arises from other DNA sequences in this sample as well. The V and J genes are TRBV5-1 and TRBJ2-3; 7 bases agree with TRBD1. The CDR3 is made up of 14 amino acids. With V trimmed by 5 bases and J by 1 base, 4 bases remained unmatched. Germline lookup yields CDR1 SGHRS and CDR2 YFSETQ. CDR3 protein: CASSIGTGTDTQYF. In DNA, the CDR3 is TGCGCCAGCAGTATCGGGACAGGCACAGATACGCAGTATTTT.

This sequence joins TRBV6-1 and TRBJ1-2, with TRBD1 identical over 8 bases. The CDR3 contains 14 residues. Looked up from germline, CDR1 is MNHNS and CDR2 is SASEGT. V dropped 2 bases and J dropped 6; count of bases not matched to a gene: 5. CDR3 in DNA: TGTGCCAGCAGTGAATCGGGACAGGTTGATGGCTACACCTTC. Protein: CASSESGQVDGYTF.

The chain uses TRBV18 and TRBJ2-3; a possible D gene is TRBD1 (6 bases). Trimming took off 4 bases at V and 6 bases at J, with 11 bases between the two ends. The CDR3 loop spans 13 amino acids. CDR1 KGHSH and CDR2 LQKENI come from the germline V gene. The CDR3 coding sequence is TGTGCCAGCTCACTTTGGACAGCCGATACGCAGTATTTT. Translated, it gives CASSLWTADTQYF.

The V and J genes are TRBV27 and TRBJ2-7, with D perhaps TRBD1 (5 bases). The CDR3 consists of 14 residues. V was clipped by 0 bases and J by 3 bases, with 9 bases between them. CDR1 is MNHEY, CDR2 SMNVEV, per germline (reference sequence). CDR3 nucleotide sequence: TGTGCCAGCAGTTTATCGTACAGGTTCTACGAGCAGTACTTC. Protein sequence: CASSLSYRFYEQYF.

This chain joins TRBV19 and TRBJ1-2, with TRBD1 matching 9 bases. CDR1 is LNHDA and CDR2 is SQIVND in the germline V gene (reference sequence). The V segment lost 4 bases and the J segment 8 bases; nucleotides outside the gene matches: 8. The CDR3 consists of 14 residues. The DNA for the CDR3 is TGTGCCAGTAGTACCGACAGGGGGGGAGAAGGCTACACCTTC. Translated, it gives CASSTDRGGEGYTF.

The chain has TRBV5-1 and TRBJ2-2; D call uncertain. This CDR3 has 13 residues. Per the germline V gene, CDR1 is SGHRS and CDR2 is YFSETQ. Trimming left V 4 bases short and J 6 bases short, with 10 bases between. This CDR3 reads CASSAVNAGELFF. Written as DNA, the CDR3 is TGCGCCAGCAGCGCGGTTAACGCCGGGGAGCTGTTTTTT.

This chain uses TRBV19 with TRBJ2-3; D is perhaps TRBD1 (6 bases). The CDR3 has 16 amino acids. V dropped 6 bases and J dropped 0 bases, with 16 bases sitting between them. Germline V lookup: CDR1 LNHDA, CDR2 SQIVND (reference sequence). The CDR3, as DNA: TGTGCCAGTAGCCTTGGACAGTACGCTAGCACAGATACGCAGTATTTT. Its translation: CASSLGQYASTDTQYF.

J is TRBJ2-3 and V is TRBV9, with D perhaps matching TRBD2 (5 bases). The CDR3 sequence is 15 residues long. Looked up from germline, CDR1 is SGDLS and CDR2 is YYNGEE. The V end was cut by 1 base, the J end by 1 base, with 10 bases between. CDR3 sequence (DNA): TGTGCCAGCAGCGTACTAAATAGCGGCACAGATACGCAGTATTTT. This sequence encodes CASSVLNSGTDTQYF.

The genes are TRBV7-9 and TRBJ1-1; D remains ambiguous. Germline-derived CDR1 and CDR2 are SEHNR and FQNEAQ (reference sequence). This CDR3 is 14 amino acids long. V dropped 1 base and J dropped 0 bases, with 6 bases sitting between them. The CDR3 spells CASSLGGLNTEAFF. The CDR3 nucleotides are TGTGCCAGCAGCTTAGGTGGCTTGAACACTGAAGCTTTCTTT.

The chain uses TRBV19 and TRBJ2-2, with TRBD1 identical over 12 bases. The germline V gene encodes CDR1 LNHDA and CDR2 SQIVND (reference sequence). The CDR3 spans 16 residues. The V segment lost 7 bases and the J segment 6 bases; nucleotides outside the gene matches: 9. CDR3 amino acids: CASTRRDRGHPGELFF. The DNA for the CDR3 is TGTGCCAGTACCCGCCGGGACAGGGGGCATCCCGGGGAGCTGTTTTTT.

The chain combines TRBV19 with TRBJ2-2; 7 positions match TRBD1. V lost 1 base, J lost 0 bases, and 8 bases stayed unmatched. Germline loops: CDR1 LNHDA, CDR2 SQIVND (reference sequence). This CDR3 has 18 amino acids. The CDR3 reads CASSIGFEGAANTGELFF. As DNA, the CDR3 is TGTGCCAGTAGTATAGGGTTTGAGGGGGCTGCGAACACCGGGGAGCTGTTTTTT.

The chain uses TRBV2 and TRBJ1-2; D unresolved. The V gene's germline CDR1 is SNHLY and CDR2 FYNNEI. With 6 bases removed from V and 6 bases from J, the gap between germline ends came to 11 bases. The CDR3 is made up of 12 amino acids. CDR3 coding DNA: TGTGCCAGCAGCCCCAGGTTCGATGGCTACACCTTC. Its protein is CASSPRFDGYTF. Complete variable domain (other parts from reference TRBV2 and TRBJ1-2): EPEVTQTPSHQVTQMGQEVILRCVPISNHLYFYWYRQILGQKVEFLVSFYNNEISEKSEIFDDQFSVERPDGSNFTLKIRSTKLEDSAMYFCASSPRFDGYTFGSGTRLTVV.

The chain is built from TRBV6-5 and TRBJ2-7; weak D call: TRBD2 (5 bases). Germline V CDR1 and CDR2: MNHEY, SVGAGI. V lost 2 bases and J 4 bases, leaving 15 bases between the germline ends. The CDR3 length is 15 residues. CDR3 nucleotides: TGTGCCAGCAGTTACGGTAGTGTGGGAGTTTACGAGCAGTACTTC. It encodes CASSYGSVGVYEQYF.